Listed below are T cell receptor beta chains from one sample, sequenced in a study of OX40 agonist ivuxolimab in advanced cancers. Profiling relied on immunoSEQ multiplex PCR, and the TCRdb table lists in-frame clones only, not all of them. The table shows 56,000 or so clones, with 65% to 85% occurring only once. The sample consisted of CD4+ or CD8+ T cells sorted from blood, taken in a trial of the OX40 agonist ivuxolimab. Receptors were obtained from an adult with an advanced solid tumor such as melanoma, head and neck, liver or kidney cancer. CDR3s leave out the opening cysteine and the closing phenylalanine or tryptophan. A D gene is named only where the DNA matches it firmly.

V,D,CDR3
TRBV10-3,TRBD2,AISEGGGPDTQY
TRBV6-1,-,ASSGLGTLMNTEAF
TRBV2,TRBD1,ASSRQGASHEQY
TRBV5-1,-,ASSLLPSGVDGYT
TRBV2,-,ASSENMGGREKLF
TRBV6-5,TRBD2,ASTSRGGAVETQY
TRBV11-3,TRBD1,ASSQGAGGNQPQH
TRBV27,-,ASRGAGTGGEAF
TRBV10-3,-,AARDIGSGNTIY
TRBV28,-,ASSLRFEETQY
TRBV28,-,ASSFHDRSWASY
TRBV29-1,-,STLAGNTIY
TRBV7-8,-,ASSLDTGLTEAF
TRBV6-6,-,ASSYRPTNSPLH
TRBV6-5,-,ASSYTGRNGGYT
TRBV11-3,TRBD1,ASSQGAGANVLT